A selection of T cell receptor beta chains follows, all from one sample in a study of CDR3 diversity in severe acne. A single record per CDR3 protein comes from TCRdb applying MiXCR to the PCR reads. The sample lists roughly 93,000 distinct CDR3 sequences, about 49% seen once, with roughly 11% in the top ten. Input material: blood. These receptors originate from a male donor with severe acne vulgaris. CDR3s include the opening cysteine and the closing phenylalanine or tryptophan. The D gene is left open where the match is weak. Size is stated for part of the rows, as once, few or many counts, or as a class when the clone is expanded.

j_call | d_call | cdr3_length | v_call | clone_size | cdr3_aa | cdr3_nt
TRBJ2-5 | TRBD1 | 14 | TRBV24-1 | - | CATSVAGGHETQYF | TGTGCCACCAGTGTCGCAGGGGGCCATGAGACCCAGTACTTC
TRBJ2-6 | - | 15 | TRBV9 | - | CASSVTGLGANVLTF | TGTGCCAGCAGCGTAACAGGTCTCGGGGCCAACGTCCTGACTTTC
TRBJ1-2 | - | 13 | TRBV2 | - | CASTGDMTYDYTF | TGTGCCAGCACCGGGGACATGACCTATGACTACACCTTC
TRBJ2-1 | TRBD2 | 14 | TRBV13 | - | CASSSGLADPEQFF | TGTGCCAGCAGCTCGGGACTAGCGGACCCCGAGCAGTTCTTC
TRBJ1-2 | TRBD1 | 12 | TRBV15 | many | CATSTGGAGYTF | TGTGCCACCAGTACAGGGGGCGCTGGCTACACCTTC
TRBJ2-2 | - | 12 | TRBV29-1 | - | CSVVENTGELFF | TGCAGCGTTGTGGAGAACACCGGGGAGCTGTTTTTT
TRBJ2-7 | - | 14 | TRBV7-9 | - | CASSPRGSSYEQYF | TGCGCCAGCAGCCCGAGGGGGAGCTCCTACGAGCAGTACTTC
TRBJ1-2 | - | 12 | TRBV10-3 | - | CAISVPGYGYTF | TGTGCCATCAGTGTACCCGGCTATGGCTACACCTTC
TRBJ1-1 | TRBD1 | 15 | TRBV20-1 | once | CSASSQGGMNTEAFF | TGCAGTGCTAGTAGTCAGGGGGGAATGAACACTGAAGCTTTCTTT
TRBJ2-3 | - | 14 | TRBV7-6 | - | CASSLYGGTDTQYF | TGTGCCAGCAGCTTATACGGGGGCACAGATACGCAGTATTTT
TRBJ1-3 | - | 17 | TRBV29-1 | - | CSVEDSRGRGSGNTIYF | TGCAGCGTTGAAGATAGTCGGGGGCGCGGGTCTGGAAACACCATATATTTT
TRBJ2-6 | - | 13 | TRBV5-4 | - | CASSLSGANVLTF | TGTGCCAGCAGCTTGTCTGGGGCCAACGTCCTGACTTTC
TRBJ2-5 | - | 14 | TRBV15 | - | CATSVRDGQETQYF | TGTGCCACCAGCGTCCGGGACGGCCAAGAGACCCAGTACTTC
TRBJ1-2 | TRBD1 | 16 | TRBV4-2 | few | CASSQAGQGGSYGYTF | TGTGCCAGCAGCCAAGCCGGACAGGGGGGGAGCTATGGCTACACCTTC
TRBJ1-5 | - | 21 | TRBV20-1 | - | CSAHDSATNEKLFFGSGTQHF | -
TRBJ2-1 | TRBD1 | 16 | TRBV28 | - | CASSPHGTGVDNEQFF | TGTGCCAGCAGCCCCCATGGGACAGGGGTAGACAATGAGCAGTTCTTC
TRBJ1-5 | - | 13 | TRBV20-1 | many | CSVQGVSNQPQHF | TGCAGTGTTCAAGGGGTGAGCAATCAGCCCCAGCATTTT
TRBJ2-3 | - | 12 | TRBV20-1 | many | CSARDQLDTQYF | TGCAGTGCTAGAGATCAGCTAGATACGCAGTATTTT
TRBJ2-7 | - | 14 | TRBV9 | many | CASSVQPGPYEQYF | TGTGCCAGCAGCGTACAGCCGGGACCCTACGAGCAGTACTTC
TRBJ2-1 | TRBD2 | 17 | TRBV6-5 | many | CASNSLAGTSGRGEQFF | TGTGCCAGCAACTCTCTCGCTGGGACTAGCGGACGGGGTGAGCAGTTCTTC
TRBJ1-2 | - | 16 | TRBV5-1 | many | CASSFTLGGTNYGYTF | TGCGCCAGCAGCTTTACGCTGGGCGGTACTAACTATGGCTACACCTTC
TRBJ2-1 | - | 13 | TRBV4-1 | many | CASSQDHGGEQFF | TGCGCCAGCAGCCAAGATCACGGTGGTGAGCAGTTCTTC
TRBJ2-1 | TRBD2 | 12 | TRBV20-1 | - | CRVASGHNEQFF | TGCAGAGTGGCTAGCGGGCACAATGAGCAGTTCTTC
TRBJ2-7 | - | 17 | TRBV10-3 | - | CAISEFYAGRMVYEQYF | TGTGCCATCAGTGAGTTTTATGCGGGGAGAATGGTGTACGAGCAGTACTTC
TRBJ1-1 | TRBD1 | 14 | TRBV20-1 | - | CSAPRQGSNTEAFF | TGCAGTGCTCCAAGACAGGGTTCTAACACTGAAGCTTTCTTT
TRBJ1-4 | - | 14 | TRBV7-9 | many | CASGRTDKNEKLFF | TGTGCCAGCGGAAGGACGGATAAAAATGAAAAACTGTTTTTT
TRBJ2-5 | - | 15 | TRBV11-1 | - | CASSHRDTSQETQYF | TGCGCCAGCAGCCACCGGGACACCAGCCAAGAGACCCAGTACTTC
TRBJ1-2 | - | 16 | TRBV12-3/TRBV12-4 | - | CASSPFSGVANYGYTF | TGTGCCAGCAGTCCATTTTCGGGGGTAGCCAACTATGGCTACACCTTC
TRBJ1-4 | - | 10 | TRBV24-1 | - | CATSDEKLFF | TGTGCCACCAGTGACGAAAAACTGTTTTTT
TRBJ1-5 | TRBD1 | 13 | TRBV18 | few | CASATGGWRPQHF | TGTGCCAGCGCGACAGGGGGGTGGCGGCCCCAGCATTTT
TRBJ2-7 | TRBD2 | 16 | TRBV9 | - | CASSLGVGREAHEQYF | TGTGCCAGCAGTTTGGGGGTTGGGCGGGAGGCTCACGAGCAGTACTTC
TRBJ1-1 | TRBD1 | 17 | TRBV12-3/TRBV12-4 | - | CASSPRQGAWEFSEAFF | TGTGCCAGCAGCCCGCGACAGGGGGCGTGGGAATTCTCTGAAGCTTTCTTT
TRBJ1-1 | - | 16 | TRBV4-1 | many | CASSQDRNGGNTEAFF | TGCGCCAGCAGCCAAGATAGGAACGGGGGTAACACTGAAGCTTTCTTT
TRBJ2-4 | TRBD1 | 18 | TRBV10-1 | - | CASSPGQSHPGAKNIQYF | TGCGCCAGCAGTCCGGGACAGTCACACCCTGGGGCCAAAAACATTCAGTACTTC
TRBJ2-5 | TRBD2 | 16 | TRBV25-1 | - | CASSLAGGPDQETQYF | TGTGCCAGCAGCCTAGCGGGAGGGCCGGATCAAGAGACCCAGTACTTC
TRBJ2-7 | - | 14 | TRBV20-1 | - | CSAEFISGEAEQYF | TGCAGTGCCGAATTTATCTCCGGAGAAGCCGAGCAGTACTTC
TRBJ1-2 | - | 13 | TRBV12-3/TRBV12-4 | many | CASSFTLSYGYTF | TGTGCCAGCAGTTTTACTCTGTCGTATGGCTACACCTTC
TRBJ1-5 | TRBD1 | 20 | TRBV10-2 | - | CASSESVLTGRPRGNQPQHF | TGCGCCAGCAGTGAGTCCGTCTTGACAGGGCGTCCTAGGGGCAATCAGCCCCAGCATTTT
TRBJ1-2 | - | 14 | TRBV6-1 | few | CASSVGGFCYGYTF | TGTGCCAGCAGTGTTGGGGGATTCTGCTATGGCTACACCTTC
TRBJ2-3 | - | 14 | TRBV24-1 | - | CATSDLSLADTQYF | TGTGCCACCAGTGATTTGTCTTTGGCAGATACGCAGTATTTT
TRBJ2-2 | - | 16 | TRBV7-9 | - | CASSFNPSQNTGELFF | TGTGCCAGCAGCTTTAATCCCTCTCAGAACACCGGGGAGCTGTTTTTC
TRBJ1-5 | - | 14 | TRBV2 | many | CASSSRGESQPQHF | TGTGCCAGCAGCTCGCGAGGGGAAAGTCAGCCCCAGCATTTT
TRBJ2-7 | TRBD1 | 16 | TRBV15 | - | CATSREDGTGDYEQYF | TGTGCCACCAGCAGGGAGGACGGGACAGGGGACTACGAGCAGTACTTC
TRBJ2-7 | TRBD1 | 17 | TRBV4-2 | many | CASSQLPGQGVSYEQYF | TGTGCCAGCAGCCAACTCCCGGGACAGGGAGTCTCCTACGAGCAGTACTTC
TRBJ1-5 | - | 15 | TRBV10-2 | few | CASSEAPPGNQPQHF | TGCGCCAGCAGTGAGGCCCCTCCTGGCAATCAGCCCCAGCATTTT
TRBJ2-6 | - | 16 | TRBV7-8 | - | CASSLYQLPGANVLTF | TGTGCCAGCAGCTTATATCAACTACCTGGGGCCAACGTCCTGACTTTC
TRBJ2-7 | TRBD2 | 16 | TRBV6-5 | few | CASSRGLAGGPYEQYF | TGTGCCAGCAGCCGCGGACTAGCGGGTGGGCCCTACGAGCAGTACTTC
TRBJ1-2 | - | 16 | TRBV29-1 | - | CSVILANPKRVVGYTF | TGCAGCGTTATTCTCGCGAACCCCAAAAGGGTGGTTGGCTACACCTTC
TRBJ2-7 | - | 10 | TRBV2 | - | CASSGGKQYF | TGTGCCAGCAGTGGGGGGAAGCAGTACTTC
TRBJ2-2 | - | 17 | TRBV12-5 | - | CASGLVIGEVNTGELFF | TGTGCTAGTGGTTTGGTAATTGGTGAGGTGAACACCGGGGAGCTGTTTTTT
TRBJ2-1 | TRBD1 | 12 | TRBV29-1 | many | CSASTGGNEQFF | TGCAGCGCTTCTACAGGGGGCAATGAGCAGTTCTTC
TRBJ2-7 | - | 13 | TRBV29-1 | - | CSALMGPSYEQYF | TGCAGCGCCCTCATGGGGCCCTCCTACGAGCAGTACTTC
TRBJ2-5 | TRBD2 | 17 | TRBV6-9 | few | CASSFQASGRFQETQYF | TGTGCCAGCAGTTTTCAGGCTAGCGGGAGATTCCAAGAGACCCAGTACTTC
TRBJ1-1 | - | 13 | TRBV7-9 | - | CASSPDVQKQAFF | TGTGCCAGCAGCCCGGACGTGCAGAAGCAAGCTTTCTTT
TRBJ1-1 | - | 14 | TRBV12-3/TRBV12-4 | - | CASSLRKMNTEAFF | TGTGCCAGCAGTTTGAGGAAAATGAACACTGAAGCTTTCTTT
TRBJ2-3 | - | 15 | TRBV24-1 | - | CATSDWQGRTDTQYF | TGTGCCACCAGTGATTGGCAGGGACGCACAGATACGCAGTATTTT
TRBJ1-2 | - | 13 | TRBV7-9 | few | CASSYRGNYGYTF | TGTGCCAGCAGCTACCGGGGGAACTATGGCTACACCTTC
TRBJ2-7 | - | 14 | TRBV20-1 | medium-sized | CSTFPPGAGYEQYF | TGCAGTACATTTCCGCCGGGAGCAGGCTACGAGCAGTACTTC
TRBJ2-6 | - | 16 | TRBV4-3 | few | CASSRTGLSGANVLTF | TGCGCCAGCAGCCGTACAGGGTTATCTGGGGCCAACGTCCTGACTTTC
TRBJ1-4 | - | 12 | TRBV9 | few | CASSGGENGLFF | TGTGCCAGCAGCGGAGGAGAAAATGGCCTGTTTTTT